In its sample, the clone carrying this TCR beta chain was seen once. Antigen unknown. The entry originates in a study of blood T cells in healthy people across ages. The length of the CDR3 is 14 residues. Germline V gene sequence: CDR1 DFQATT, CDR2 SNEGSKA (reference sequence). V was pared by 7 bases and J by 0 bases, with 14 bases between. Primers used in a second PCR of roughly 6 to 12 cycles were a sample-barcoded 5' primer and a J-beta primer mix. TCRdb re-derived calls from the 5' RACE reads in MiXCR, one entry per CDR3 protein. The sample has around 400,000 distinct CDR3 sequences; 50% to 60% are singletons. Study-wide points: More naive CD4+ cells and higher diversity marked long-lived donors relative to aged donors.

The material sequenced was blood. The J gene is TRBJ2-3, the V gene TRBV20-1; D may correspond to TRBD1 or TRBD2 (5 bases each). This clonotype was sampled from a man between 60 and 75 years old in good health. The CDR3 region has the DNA TGCAGTGGAACCGGGACCGAGAGCACAGATACGCAGTATTTT. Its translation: CSGTGTESTDTQYF.